This is a list of T cell receptor beta chains from one sample in a study of beta chain features in type 1 diabetes. Produced via immunoSEQ multiplex PCR; TCRdb's table is partial and in-frame only. The table records approximately 730,000 clones, under 15% of them present only once. Sequencing used naive CD4+ T cells from blood. The receptor set was obtained from a man aged 18 to 30 with type 1 diabetes. CDR3s include the opening cysteine and the closing phenylalanine or tryptophan. Expanded clones are given a class, and other clones once, few, many or no size at all.

TRBJ1-3,-,TRBV9,17,CASSAPWEGSSGNTIYF
TRBJ1-2,-,TRBV6-5,15,CASSYRNRGGYGYTF
TRBJ1-2,few,TRBV9,15,CASSVAQAEDYGYTF
TRBJ1-5,-,TRBV2,14,CASNGGSGPLSQHF
TRBJ2-7,-,TRBV20-1,10,CSAVYYEQYF
TRBJ2-5,few,TRBV30,12,CAWSWDRQTQYF
TRBJ1-4,few,TRBV7-9,14,CASTLGATNEKLFF
TRBJ1-1,-,TRBV30,11,CAWSRPPRAFF
TRBJ1-2,few,TRBV6-5,14,CASSYGSRGAGYTF
TRBJ1-5,-,TRBV30,16,CAWRVKGQLSNQPQHF
TRBJ1-5,-,TRBV27,15,CASSLSRHSNQPQHF
TRBJ1-1,-,TRBV2,14,CASSATTGDTEAFF
TRBJ1-1,-,TRBV1,14,CTSKGVIENTEAFF
TRBJ2-5,-,TRBV6-5,16,CASSYSSAGETETQYF
TRBJ1-5,-,TRBV18,13,CASSPTGDQPQHF
TRBJ1-2,few,TRBV30,12,CAWTGTVYGYTF
TRBJ2-1,-,TRBV7-2,16,CASSTGTSGGASEQFF
TRBJ1-5,-,TRBV15,14,CATSRGSSNQPQHF
TRBJ2-1,-,TRBV6-5,16,CASSSLLATSYNEQFF
TRBJ1-6,few,TRBV4-1,12,CASSQVGSPLHF
TRBJ2-3,-,TRBV30,16,CAWAPGLGVWADTQYF
TRBJ2-5,-,TRBV10-3,16,CAISLRGRGNQETQYF
TRBJ1-6,few,TRBV30,15,CAWSVEGPANSPLHF
TRBJ1-1,-,TRBV20-1,10,CSEGGTEAFF
TRBJ1-2,-,TRBV21-1,20,CASSKALLRNLKGSSYGYTF
TRBJ1-5,few,TRBV12-5,17,CASAQISGAASNQPQHF
TRBJ1-1,few,TRBV18,13,CASSPTQGTEAFF
TRBJ2-7,-,TRBV6-6,13,CASSTGTTTEQYF
TRBJ2-5,-,TRBV5-6,14,CASSLGIRKETQYF
TRBJ1-4,few,TRBV7-8,15,CASSSVGEVNEKLFF
TRBJ2-1,-,TRBV30,12,CASRGTYNEQFF
TRBJ2-1,-,TRBV15,17,CATSRDTYQNPTNEQFF
TRBJ2-3,few,TRBV2,12,CASRATTDTQYF
TRBJ2-7,few,TRBV19,13,CASSPPELGEQYF
TRBJ1-4,-,TRBV5-1,14,CASSSGTSNEKLFF
TRBJ2-7,-,TRBV5-1,16,CASSSGQGSRSHEQYF
TRBJ1-4,few,TRBV7-6,15,CASSLVGPFNEKLFF
TRBJ2-2,-,TRBV6-4,14,CASSRQTNTGELFF
TRBJ1-1,few,TRBV20-1,11,CSALSPGDAFF
TRBJ1-1,-,TRBV6-1,12,CASSRGNTEAFF
TRBJ1-5,-,TRBV28,12,CASTVEGQPQHF
TRBJ1-6,-,TRBV7-8,13,CASSLNSDSPLHF
TRBJ2-3,few,TRBV5-1,14,CASSLGQTTDTQYF
TRBJ2-2,few,TRBV30,14,CAWTAGGPTGELFF
TRBJ2-1,few,TRBV4-1,16,CASSQNRGGLDNEQFF
TRBJ1-6,-,TRBV6-5,14,CASSEGLTYGSLHF
TRBJ1-6,-,TRBV18,15,CASSPGTGYNSPLHF
TRBJ2-1,-,TRBV2,13,CASVLDLADEQFF
TRBJ1-6,few,TRBV30,13,CAWGDRKNSPLHF
TRBJ2-1,-,TRBV11-3,12,CASSLGLSEQFF
TRBJ2-1,-,TRBV6-1,15,CASSGTGGSYNEQFF
TRBJ1-6,few,TRBV7-9,16,CASSRGQGEMDSPLHF
TRBJ2-1,few,TRBV18,16,CASSPPFQGEGLEQFF
-,-,TRBV20-1,10,CSAGRHEQYF